These 3 T cell receptor beta chains originate from one sample sequenced in a study of lymphopenia after photon versus proton radiotherapy. Using immunoSEQ multiplex PCR, the repertoire was profiled, and TCRdb retains in-frame clones only, with some absent. The repertoire holds 9,500 to 15,000 clones, roughly 90% seen once, with approximately 3% in the top ten. Material: peripheral blood, obtained from a patient treated with proton-based radiotherapy. Receptors were obtained from a man aged 55 to 70 with pancreatic cancer.

The V gene is TRBV28, the J gene TRBJ2-6; TRBD1 matches at 9 bases. Germline lookup yields CDR1 MDHEN and CDR2 SYDVKM. This CDR3 is 16 amino acids long. Trimming cost V 5 bases and J 2 bases; bases outside gene matches: 4. In DNA, the CDR3 is TGTGCCAGCAGTCCCGGGACAGGGACTGGGGCCAACGTCCTGACTTTC. Protein sequence: CASSPGTGTGANVLTF. The variable domain in full, completed from reference TRBV28 and TRBJ2-6, reads DVKVTQSSRYLVKRTGEKVFLECVQDMDHENMFWYRQDPGLGLRLIYFSYDVKMKEKGDIPEGYSVSREKKERFSLILESASTNQTSMYLCASSPGTGTGANVLTFGAGSRLTVL.

V gene TRBV25-1 combines with J gene TRBJ1-3; no firm D call. Germline CDR1 MGHDK, CDR2 SYGVNS. CDR3 length: 14 amino acids. V lost 2 bases and J lost 2, with 7 bases in between. CDR3 DNA: TGTGCCAGCAGTGAAGAACGGACTGGAAACACCATATATTTT. This encodes CASSEERTGNTIYF. The variable domain in full, completed from reference TRBV25-1 and TRBJ1-3, reads EADIYQTPRYLVIGTGKKITLECSQTMGHDKMYWYQQDPGMELHLIHYSYGVNSTEKGDLSSESTVSRIRTEHFPLTLESARPSHTSQYLCASSEERTGNTIYFGEGSWLTVV.

V usage is TRBV28 and J usage is TRBJ1-4; tentative D call: TRBD1 (5 bases). V was clipped by 8 bases and J by 8 bases, with 21 bases between them. Germline V gene lookup returns CDR1 MDHEN and CDR2 SYDVKM. The CDR3 length is 15 residues. In DNA, the CDR3 is TGTGCCAGCGGGCCGGCTCGACGGGGGGAGGAAAAACTGTTTTTT. Translating gives CASGPARRGEEKLFF.